The sequence of this T cell receptor beta chain was determined in a study of OX40 agonist ivuxolimab in advanced cancers. Study information: Patients were treated with intravenous ivuxolimab, dosed at 0.01 to 10 mg/kg and infused every 2 weeks.

CDR1 MNHEY and CDR2 SMNVEV come from the germline V gene (reference sequence). This CDR3 is 16 amino acids long. V dropped 3 bases and J dropped 5; count of bases not matched to a gene: 10. Assay: immunoSEQ multiplex PCR; the TCRdb copy retains only in-frame clones and omits some. The table lists 50,000 to 60,000 clones, approximately 86% of them singletons. The receptor comes from an adult with an advanced solid tumor such as melanoma, head and neck, liver or kidney cancer. This chain uses TRBV27 with TRBJ2-3, with 8 bases identical to TRBD2. Sequences were derived from CD4+ or CD8+ T cells sorted from blood, sampled in a trial of the OX40 agonist ivuxolimab. Written as DNA, the CDR3 is TGTGCCAGCAGTTTGGGGGGAGCGGGAGTGGGAGATACGCAGTATTTT. As protein: CASSLGGAGVGDTQYF.